What follows is one T cell receptor beta chain and its context. Clones were read by immunoSEQ multiplex PCR, and TCRdb kept only the in-frame ones, dropping some. This table holds fewer than 200,000 clones, about nine tenths found once. Donors were drawn from the approximately 120-subject validation cohort, separate from the approximately 680-subject first cohort. The V gene's germline CDR1 is SNHLY and CDR2 FYNNEI. This CDR3 has 14 amino acids. V shed 5 bases and J shed 6 bases, with 14 bases lying between them. The data belong to a study of cytomegalovirus exposure and HLA in healthy donors. This sequence joins TRBV2 and TRBJ2-1; D is perhaps TRBD2 (5 bases). The sequenced sample was PBMCs. The TCR sequence derives from a woman aged 30 to 39 in good health and CMV-seronegative. CDR3 loop: CASSPLAGVNEQFF. The CDR3 DNA follows: TGTGCCAGCAGTCCCCTTGCGGGTGTCAATGAGCAGTTCTTC.